These 24 T cell receptor beta chains were sequenced from one sample in a study of cytomegalovirus exposure and HLA in healthy donors. Only in-frame clones appear in the TCRdb table, and some are missing; sequencing was by immunoSEQ multiplex PCR. The sample lists 200,000 to 300,000 clones, around 87% occurring once. Sequenced input: PBMCs. These receptor sequences come from a woman aged 25 to 39 in good health and CMV-seropositive.

The V and J genes are TRBV11-2 and TRBJ1-1, with D perhaps matching TRBD1 (6 bases). Germline V gene sequence: CDR1 SGHAT, CDR2 FQNNGV. The CDR3 extends over 15 amino acids. Trimming took off 4 bases at V and 5 bases at J, with 17 bases between the two ends. The CDR3 coding sequence is TGTGCCAGCAGCTCATCCACAGGGTCAAGGACTGAAGCTTTCTTT. The encoded protein is CASSSSTGSRTEAFF.

The rearrangement joins TRBV27 to TRBJ2-2, with a tentative D call TRBD1 (5 bases). This CDR3 has 15 residues. V lost 6 bases and J lost 1, with 12 bases in between. Germline assignment: CDR1 MNHEY and CDR2 SMNVEV (reference sequence). The CDR3 here is CASRGRAKNTGELFF. The CDR3 bases are TGTGCCAGCAGGGGCAGGGCAAAGAACACCGGGGAGCTGTTTTTT.

V gene TRBV29-1 combines with J gene TRBJ2-3; D may be TRBD2 (6 bases). CDR3 length equals 14 residues. CDR1 is SQVTM, CDR2 ANQGSEA, per germline. Between the trimmed V and J ends, which lost 0 bases and 8 bases, there was a span of 15 bases. Written as DNA, the CDR3 is TGCAGCGTTGAAGATTCCCGGGAGTACGTTACGCAGTATTTT. Residues: CSVEDSREYVTQYF.

The gene calls are TRBV28 and TRBJ1-1, with D perhaps TRBD1 (6 bases). The V end was cut by 7 bases, the J end by 5 bases, with 20 bases between. The germline V gene has CDR1 MDHEN and CDR2 SYDVKM. The CDR3 is 15 residues long. CDR3 sequence: CASNVPGHMGTEAFF. CDR3 DNA sequence: TGTGCCAGCAACGTACCGGGACATATGGGTACTGAAGCTTTCTTT.

The CDR3 sequence is CASSLPRDRSHEAFF. The CDR3 nucleotides read TGTGCCAGCAGTTTGCCCCGGGACAGATCCCATGAAGCTTTCTTT. The chain combines TRBV28 with TRBJ1-1; TRBD1 matches 7 bases. From germline, CDR1 is MDHEN and CDR2 SYDVKM. This CDR3 is 15 amino acids long. Trimming took 3 bases from V and 7 from J; bases not matched to a gene: 11.

The V gene is TRBV7-2, the J gene TRBJ2-3; no definite D call. The CDR3 consists of 11 residues. The germline V and J ends were trimmed by 7 bases and 4 bases, with 6 bases remaining between them. Germline V CDR1 and CDR2: SGHTA, FQGNSA. The CDR3 reads CASTSADTQYF. The DNA of the CDR3 is TGTGCCAGCACCTCTGCAGATACGCAGTATTTT.

The V gene is TRBV2, the J gene TRBJ2-2, with TRBD2 identical over 12 bases. The trim removed 6 bases at V and 1 base at J, leaving 0 bases unmatched. The CDR3 is 15 amino acids. The germline CDR1 and CDR2 sequences are SNHLY and FYNNEI. CDR3: CASRGLAGNTGELFF. CDR3 DNA sequence: TGTGCCAGCAGGGGACTAGCGGGGAACACCGGGGAGCTGTTTTTT.

This sequence joins TRBV6-5 and TRBJ1-4; 7 bases line up with TRBD1. The CDR3 runs to 16 residues. With 0 bases clipped from V and 4 bases from J, the junction kept 5 bases outside the gene matches. CDR1 and CDR2 (germline): MNHEY, SVGAGI. As DNA, the CDR3 is TGTGCCAGCAGTTACTCGGAGGGGGCCGGTAATGAAAAACTGTTTTTT. Its protein product is CASSYSEGAGNEKLFF.

The chain is built from TRBV28 and TRBJ1-1; a possible D gene is TRBD1 (5 bases). Trimming shortened V by 5 bases and J by 6 bases, and 28 bases separated the two germline ends. The V gene's germline CDR1 is MDHEN and CDR2 SYDVKM. The CDR3 spans 18 residues. The chain's CDR3 is CASSSFPSWAGRVAEAFF. The CDR3 DNA sequence: TGTGCCAGCAGTAGTTTCCCCTCGTGGGCAGGGAGGGTGGCTGAAGCTTTCTTT.

This chain connects TRBV19 to TRBJ1-4; 7 nucleotides agree with TRBD1. With 2 bases clipped from V and 0 bases from J, the junction kept 0 bases outside the gene matches. This CDR3 contains 15 residues. CDR1 LNHDA and CDR2 SQIVND come from the germline V gene (reference sequence). The CDR3 is CASSIQGATNEKLFF. DNA for the CDR3: TGTGCCAGTAGTATACAGGGGGCAACTAATGAAAAACTGTTTTTT.

The J gene is TRBJ1-2, the V gene TRBV27; D is unresolved. Trimming left V 2 bases short and J 0 bases short, with 7 bases between. The CDR3 extends over 14 amino acids. Germline assignment: CDR1 MNHEY and CDR2 SMNVEV (reference sequence). CDR3 protein: CASSLRSANYGYTF. CDR3 DNA: TGTGCCAGCAGTTTAAGATCAGCTAACTATGGCTACACCTTC.

The chain's CDR3 is CASSLLARETQYF. As DNA, the CDR3 is TGTGCCAGCAGCCTCCTAGCGAGGGAGACCCAGTACTTC. The chain has TRBV5-8 and TRBJ2-5, with a weak D call TRBD2 (6 bases). CDR1 and CDR2 (germline): SGHTS, YDEGEE. This CDR3 has 13 residues. The germline V and J ends were trimmed by 4 bases and 5 bases, with 12 bases remaining between them. The full variable domain, rest sourced from reference TRBV5-8 and TRBJ2-5, is EAGVTQSPTHLIKTRGQQATLRCSPISGHTSVYWYQQALGLGLQFLLWYDEGEERNRGNFPPRFSGRQFPNYSSELNVNALELEDSALYLCASSLLARETQYFGPGTRLLVL.

The chain employs TRBV6-5 and TRBJ1-4; D gene uncertain. This CDR3 is 16 amino acids long. V lost 0 bases, J lost 6 bases, and 14 bases lay in between. Per germline, CDR1 MNHEY and CDR2 SVGAGI. CDR3 residues: CASSYSMSGSYEKLFF. CDR3 DNA sequence: TGTGCCAGCAGTTACTCGATGTCGGGGTCCTATGAAAAACTGTTTTTT.

This chain uses TRBV6-6 with TRBJ2-1; 10 bases are shared with TRBD2. Trimming removed 2 bases from V and 5 bases from J; junction bases left unmatched: 3. CDR1 is MNHNY, CDR2 SVGAGI, per germline (reference sequence). This CDR3 contains 15 residues. The CDR3: CASSYVLAGNNEQFF. In nucleotides, the CDR3 is TGTGCCAGCAGTTACGTACTAGCGGGAAACAATGAGCAGTTCTTC.

The CDR3 here is CAISLGTSSTDTQYF. CDR3 in DNA: TGCGCCATCTCACTCGGGACATCTAGCACAGATACGCAGTATTTT. The chain combines TRBV5-1 with TRBJ2-3, with D maybe TRBD1 (6 bases). With 9 bases removed from V and 0 bases from J, the gap between germline ends came to 17 bases. The CDR3 loop spans 15 amino acids. Germline V lookup: CDR1 SGHRS, CDR2 YFSETQ.

The V and J genes are TRBV28 and TRBJ2-7; 8 nucleotides agree with TRBD2. Per the germline V gene, CDR1 is MDHEN and CDR2 is SYDVKM. V dropped 2 bases and J dropped 10; count of bases not matched to a gene: 7. The CDR3 runs 13 residues. The CDR3 DNA is TGTGCCAGCAGTTTAAATTCGGGGGGGCCCCAGTACTTC. Its protein product is CASSLNSGGPQYF. Variable domain in full (rest from reference TRBV28 and TRBJ2-7): DVKVTQSSRYLVKRTGEKVFLECVQDMDHENMFWYRQDPGLGLRLIYFSYDVKMKEKGDIPEGYSVSREKKERFSLILESASTNQTSMYLCASSLNSGGPQYFGPGTRLTVT.

This clone was found a few times. J is TRBJ2-7 and V is TRBV15; 12 positions match TRBD1. This CDR3 region has 15 residues. J lost 5 bases, V lost 5 bases, and 7 bases had no gene match. Germline V gives CDR1 LNHNV, CDR2 YYDKDF (reference sequence). The CDR3 spells CATSVPGQGAHEQYF. The CDR3 nucleotides read TGTGCCACCAGCGTACCGGGACAGGGGGCCCACGAGCAGTACTTC.

This clone appeared a few times. DNA of the CDR3: TGTGCCAGCAGGTCCTGGCTGGAGAGCTCCTACGAGCAGTACTTC. It encodes CASRSWLESSYEQYF. V gene TRBV6-5 combines with J gene TRBJ2-7; no clear D. The length of the CDR3 is 15 residues. Trimming removed 6 bases from V and 0 bases from J, with 15 bases in between. Germline loops: CDR1 MNHEY, CDR2 SVGAGI.

V gene TRBV11-3 combines with J gene TRBJ1-1, with a tentative D call TRBD1 (6 bases). The CDR3 extends over 12 amino acids. Germline lookup yields CDR1 SGHNT and CDR2 YENEEA. The V gene lost 4 bases and the J gene lost 5 bases, with 8 bases spanning the gap. In DNA form, the CDR3 reads TGTGCCAGCAGCTCTCAGGGGACTGAAGCTTTCTTT. Translated, it gives CASSSQGTEAFF.

V and J are TRBV6-1 and TRBJ2-7; tentatively, D is TRBD1 (5 bases). The CDR3 runs to 15 residues. V was shortened by 0 bases and J by 0 bases, with 9 bases between the two germline ends. Germline V gene lookup returns CDR1 MNHNS and CDR2 SASEGT. CDR3 protein: CASSEARQSSYEQYF. In DNA form, the CDR3 reads TGTGCCAGCAGTGAAGCTAGACAGAGCTCCTACGAGCAGTACTTC.

As concerns this clone: A read error may produce the germline difference seen at one junction end. The chain has TRBV5-4 and TRBJ1-1, with a weak D call TRBD1 (6 bases). Germline V gene sequence: CDR1 SGHNT, CDR2 YYREEE (reference sequence). This CDR3 region has 14 residues. The CDR3 loop reads CASSLTGMKTEAFF. The CDR3, as DNA: TGTGCCAGCAGCTTAACAGGGATGAAGACTGAAGCTTTCTTT. The full variable domain, its missing parts supplied by reference TRBV5-4 and TRBJ1-1, is ETGVTQSPTHLIKTRGQQVTLRCSSQSGHNTVSWYQQALGQGPQFIFQYYREEENGRGNFPPRFSGLQFPNYSSELNVNALELDDSALYLCASSLTGMKTEAFFGQGTRLTVV.

The chain uses TRBV11-3 and TRBJ2-7, with D possibly TRBD2 on 6 matching bases. Germline V gives CDR1 SGHNT, CDR2 YENEEA. This CDR3 comprises 16 residues. V gave up 4 bases and J gave up 5 bases, with 21 bases separating them. CDR3 residues: CASSSRDSPSGDEQYF. The DNA of the CDR3 is TGTGCCAGCAGCTCCCGGGACTCCCCCTCCGGGGACGAGCAGTACTTC.

This rearrangement joins TRBV27 to TRBJ1-1; D not resolved. CDR3 length: 16 amino acids. Germline V gene sequence: CDR1 MNHEY, CDR2 SMNVEV (reference sequence). The germline V and J ends were trimmed by 6 bases and 1 base, with 18 bases remaining between them. CDR3 protein: CASSPMRVERNTEAFF. The CDR3 DNA reads TGTGCCAGCAGCCCAATGAGGGTAGAGAGGAACACTGAAGCTTTCTTT.

CDR3 residues: CASSAQRTGLGSFNEQFF. CDR3 DNA sequence: TGTGCCAGCAGCGCTCAAAGGACGGGACTAGGCTCATTCAATGAGCAGTTCTTC. The chain employs TRBV13 and TRBJ2-1, with 8 positions matching TRBD2. With V trimmed by 5 bases and J by 6 bases, 18 bases remained unmatched. Germline lookup yields CDR1 PRHDT and CDR2 FYEKMQ (reference sequence). The CDR3 contains 18 residues.